This T cell receptor (beta chain) was captured in a study of cytomegalovirus exposure and HLA in healthy donors (dated by TCRdb to 2015 to 2018). Regarding the study in general: In an earlier analysis of fewer than 750 of the donors, approximately 260 Gb of sequence data and some 120 million unique TCR beta sequences from roughly 180 million T cells were reported. Alongside the repertoire data, information on donor age, sex, ethnicity and CMV serostatus was compiled. A later genetic analysis took genome-wide SNP genotypes for about 65% of the 666 donors and used that subset as a discovery cohort. Using immunosequencing, the study profiled T cell repertoires from approximately 700 subjects and related those repertoires to cytomegalovirus serostatus. About 300 gigabases of sequencing data and tens of millions of unique TCR sequences were included in an early release covering 500 to 750 HLA-typed donors. An earlier analysis of around 540 of the donors applied high-throughput TCR beta sequencing to assess whether each TCR beta V gene segment acted as functional or pseudogenic. Along with the approximately 650-subject first cohort, a separate validation cohort of around 110 different subjects was used. The study combined high-throughput TCR immunosequencing, statistical association of individual TCRs with disease status, and machine learning to predict cytomegalovirus infection status. All discovery cohort repertoires had been generated on a single sequencing platform. A handful of DR-DQ haplotypes were handled as single units for association and clustering because linkage in the cohort was strong. Among the 398 genotyped donors, about 85% belonged to the genetic ancestry cluster associated with self-reported Caucasian donors. A later analysis re-analyzed previously published TCR beta repertoires from roughly 630 donors and added high-resolution HLA genotyping to study TCR occurrence patterns. The aim of the study was to test whether cataloging public T cell receptors could identify signatures of past pathogen exposure. In the later analysis, no new phenotypic data were used to find candidate immune exposures; instead, reliance was placed on TCR beta sequences and their occurrence across donors. Typing coverage differed by locus: A, B, C, DRB1 and DQB1 were typed in about 620-640 donors, DQA1 in 500 to 550, DPA1 in 606, and DPB1 in just under 490. Among almost 400 genotyped donors of the cohort, an average of around 240,000 unique TCR beta nucleotide sequences were sequenced per donor, roughly 20% of them non-productive. Both class I and class II loci were covered by HLA typing, at four-digit resolution.

In regard to this clone: Which antigen it targets is not known. No much larger clone exists at a distance of one base, and base qualities are not known.

What the research found in general, with its limitations: Linkage disequilibrium might explain the correlated functional status among segregating V segments, but an unknown experimental factor could not be ruled out. CMV serostatus was the only immune exposure information available for the cohort. Assigning TCR associations to individual alleles was difficult when HLA alleles, especially DR and DQ, strongly co-occurred. According to a later genetic analysis, donors in an Asian-associated ancestry cluster had fewer N-insertions in productive TCRs than the approximately 700-donor mean. In both the original and validation cohorts, the classifier was reported to diagnose cytomegalovirus status with high specificity and sensitivity. While some public TCRs were present in many individuals, most TCR sequences turned up only very rarely across donors. In a later analysis, HLA-associated TCR beta chains were found to be more clonally expanded and to have lower generation probabilities than equally common non-associated chains. Sequencing depth was assumed to be roughly uniform across donors in the presence/absence analyses, though that assumption may not hold. An earlier analysis of approximately 590 of the donors showed that most TCR beta V segments appeared in productive rearrangements either about 87% or about 30% of the time, which broadly matched IMGT annotations. Because counts were too low, more than 15 rarely observed V segments, including chromosome 9 orphons, were excluded from the earlier analysis of fewer than 650 of the donors. Because HLA typing was unavailable for some donors at each locus, only the typed subset was used in association tests. A group of highly shared sequence variants was considered likely to be a technical artifact of the sequencing pipeline. A further reported finding was that TCR beta sequences accurately predicted the HLA-A and HLA-B alleles for most subjects in the first cohort. According to a later analysis, TCR association rates differed among HLA loci, with DRB1 alleles showing the most associated TCRs and HLA-C alleles showing the fewest. According to a later analysis, most CMV-associated TCR beta chains appeared to be HLA-restricted, and the HLA associations seemed to be driven largely by CMV exposure. A later genetic analysis associated a missense DCLRE1C variant with V-gene and J-gene trimming of TCR beta chains, and an independent cohort replicated the association. A few of the identified cytomegalovirus-associated TCR beta chains were confirmed in vitro to be specific for cytomegalovirus antigens. Some IMGT-functional V segments, including TRBV6-2 and TRBV6-3, could not be told apart with the 87-base-pair reads, so those segments were excluded. The study gave a list of 150 to 200 TCR beta chains associated with cytomegalovirus. In this cohort, only TCR beta chains were sequenced, and detectable features were limited by the absence of alpha or paired-chain data. In a later analysis, several top co-occurrence clusters were reported to appear linked to parvovirus B19, influenza, CMV and Epstein-Barr virus. It was suggested by the authors that the approach could potentially be generalized to other disease states and immunological phenotypes. In a later analysis, 16,951 TCR beta sequences were associated with specific HLA alleles at a false discovery rate of 0.05.

The cohort comprised fewer than 750 healthy bone marrow donors. All cohort members were sampled while nominally healthy, although unrecorded immune exposures were likely present. The donor tested CMV seropositive and was one of the 289 seropositive cohort members. Each donor provided a peripheral blood sample, and peripheral blood mononuclear cells were used for TCR beta sequencing. The Qiagen DNeasy Blood Extraction Kit was used to extract genomic DNA from the blood cell samples. Libraries came from the immunoSEQ multiplex PCR assay. For the multiplex PCR, a mixture combining 60 forward primers for TCR Vbeta segments and 13 reverse primers for TCR Jbeta segments was used. The CDR3 region of rearranged TCR beta genes was amplified from genomic DNA with a multiplex PCR assay. Amplified TCR beta libraries were sequenced as 87-base-pair reads on the Illumina HiSeq System. Processing in the source paper ran as follows. In a later analysis, some 80 million unique TCR beta chains were counted across the roughly 610 repertoires, and approximately 11 million of these chains were shared by at least two donors. Raw reads were error-corrected and collapsed into unique sequences by a nearest-neighbor algorithm in which closely related sequences were merged to remove PCR and sequencing errors. To assign V, D and J gene segments, CDR3 sequences were aligned to IMGT reference sequences. Each retained sequence needed at least a six-nucleotide match to both a V gene segment and a J gene segment. A rearrangement counted as productive if the CDR3 had no stop codons and remained in frame with V and J, and every other rearrangement counted as non-productive. CDR3 was defined according to IMGT convention as the region running from the second conserved V-encoded cysteine to the conserved J-encoded phenylalanine. In an earlier analysis of approximately 500 of the donors, sequences lacking an unambiguous match to a single V gene segment were excluded. In an earlier analysis of approximately 590 of the donors, V segments were called functional above 56.7% productive rearrangements and were called segregating when the between-donor standard deviation exceeded 5%. A statistical classification framework was built to diagnose cytomegalovirus status from the catalog of TCR beta chain sequences. In a later analysis, V and J genes were assigned by comparing TCR nucleotide sequences against IMGT/GENE-DB human TR gene sequences. A later analysis assigned CDR3 sequences and most-parsimonious VDJ recombination scenarios with the TCRdist pipeline. In a later analysis, each TCR beta chain was defined by its CDR3 amino acid sequence together with its V-gene family, and reads without a unique V-gene family were excluded. A later analysis removed nearly 600 highly shared, low-generation-probability nucleotide sequences to deal with suspected cross-contamination and a sequencing artifact. In a later analysis, a clonal expansion index for each public chain was calculated from normalized within-repertoire ranks of inferred template counts. In a later analysis, generation probabilities were computed with a VDJ recombination model fitted to out-of-frame rearrangements, and the resulting probabilities were checked against IGoR. A later analysis scored TCR-TCR, TCR-HLA and TCR-CMV co-occurrence with hypergeometric tests, applying a repertoire-size bias correction to TCR pairs. A later analysis estimated false discovery rates by permuting HLA or CMV assignments 20 times. In a later analysis, co-occurring TCRs were grouped using DBSCAN, and TCRdist sequence similarity was added for clustering within HLA-allele-positive subsets. Repertoires with fewer than 30,000 or more than 120,000 public chains were left out of co-occurrence clustering, as were five repertoires with anomalous nucleotide sharing. As stored in TCRdb, this immuneACCESS dataset retains in-frame rearrangements with V and J assigned. A fraction of the clones does not appear; measured against another copy, unresolved V genes explain less than half of the discrepancy, and the remainder lacks a known reason. That table is the source of V, J and clone size, and D and trimming were worked out from the DNA. For this sample there are approximately 100,000 clones; 74% appear just once. 2% to 3% of the sample is taken by the ten largest.

V is trimmed back by 4 bases and J by 1 base, and the junction contains 3 bases that no gene match accounts for. Reading the germline V gene gives CDR1 SGHTA and CDR2 FQGTGA. From the cysteine through the phenylalanine, the CDR3 covers 14 amino acids. CDR3 DNA only is kept here, 42 bases in frame from base 1. This clonotype originated in a man aged 50 to 59 in good health and CMV-seropositive. The sequence joins TRBV7-3 to TRBJ1-1; TRBD1 lines up with 7 middle nucleotides. The sample comprised PBMCs. The CDR3 in this case is CASSSAGGNTEAFF. The nucleotide sequence is TGTGCCAGCAGCTCAGCAGGGGGGAACACTGAAGCTTTCTTT.